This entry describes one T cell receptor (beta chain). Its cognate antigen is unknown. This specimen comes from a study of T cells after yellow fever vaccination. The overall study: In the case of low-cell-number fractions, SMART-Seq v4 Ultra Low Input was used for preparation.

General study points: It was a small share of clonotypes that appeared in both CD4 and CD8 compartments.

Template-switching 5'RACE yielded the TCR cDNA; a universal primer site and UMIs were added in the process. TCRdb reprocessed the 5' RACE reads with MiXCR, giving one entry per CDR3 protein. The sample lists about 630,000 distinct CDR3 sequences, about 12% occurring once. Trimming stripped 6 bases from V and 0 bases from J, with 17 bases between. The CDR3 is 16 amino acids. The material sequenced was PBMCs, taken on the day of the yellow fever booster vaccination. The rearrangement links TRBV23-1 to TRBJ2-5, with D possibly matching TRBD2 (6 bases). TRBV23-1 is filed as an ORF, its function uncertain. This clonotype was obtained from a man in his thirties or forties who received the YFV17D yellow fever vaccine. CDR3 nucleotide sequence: TGCGCCAGCAGCCCACGGGCAGGGAGGAACCAAGAGACCCAGTACTTC. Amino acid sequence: CASSPRAGRNQETQYF.